These 4 T cell receptor beta chains share one sample of origin, sequenced in a study of OX40 agonist ivuxolimab in advanced cancers. The library was prepared using the immunoSEQ multiplex PCR assay. As stored in TCRdb, this immuneACCESS dataset retains in-frame rearrangements with V and J assigned. A fraction of the clones does not appear; measured against another copy, unresolved V genes explain less than half of the discrepancy, and the remainder lacks a known reason. This sample comprises 80,000 to 100,000 clones, 92% of them detected only once. Roughly 0.5% of the sample is taken by the ten largest. The source was CD4+ or CD8+ T cells sorted from blood, collected in a trial of the OX40 agonist ivuxolimab. The source is an adult with an advanced solid tumor such as melanoma, head and neck, liver or kidney cancer.

Turning to this clone: One end of the junction fails to match germline, which may point to a read error. The chain joins TRBV5-1 to TRBJ1-2; D perhaps matches TRBD1 (5 bases). Looked up from germline, CDR1 is SGHRS and CDR2 is YFSETQ. The CDR3 loop spans 14 amino acids. CDR3 in DNA: TGTGCCAGCAGCTTGGAAGGGGTGGCCTATGGCTACACCTTC. The encoded protein is CASSLEGVAYGYTF.

J is TRBJ2-2 and V is TRBV25-1; 7 positions match TRBD1. V lost 5 bases, J lost 4 bases, and 1 base stayed unmatched. Per the germline V gene, CDR1 is MGHDK and CDR2 is SYGVNS. The CDR3 runs to 13 residues. CDR3 nucleotides: TGTGCCAGCAGTAGACAGGGCACCGGGGAGCTGTTTTTT. It specifies CASSRQGTGELFF.

The V gene is TRBV13, the J gene TRBJ1-4, with D possibly TRBD1 on 6 matching bases. The CDR3 spans 14 residues. The germline CDR1 and CDR2 sequences are PRHDT and FYEKMQ (reference sequence). V dropped 6 bases and J dropped 8 bases, with 16 bases sitting between them. The DNA for the CDR3 is TGTGCCAGCAGGGCTCAGGGGAGAGGCGAAAAACTGTTTTTT. Protein: CASRAQGRGEKLFF. Looking up the rest from reference TRBV13 and TRBJ1-4 gives the full variable domain: AAGVIQSPRHLIKEKRETATLKCYPIPRHDTVYWYQQGPGQDPQFLISFYEKMQSDKGSIPDRFSAQQFSDYHSELNMSSLELGDSALYFCASRAQGRGEKLFFGSGTQLSVL.

The chain employs TRBV11-2 and TRBJ2-3; D might be TRBD2 (5 bases). The CDR3 runs 16 residues. Trimming shortened V by 1 base and J by 0 bases, and 11 bases separated the two germline ends. Germline CDR1 and CDR2: SGHAT and FQNNGV. The CDR3 protein is CASSLGDYFSTDTQYF. CDR3 DNA: TGTGCCAGCAGCTTAGGAGACTACTTCAGCACAGATACGCAGTATTTT. The complete variable domain, with remaining parts taken from reference TRBV11-2 and TRBJ2-3, reads EAGVAQSPRYKIIEKRQSVAFWCNPISGHATLYWYQQILGQGPKLLIQFQNNGVVDDSQLPKDRFSAERLKGVDSTLKIQPAKLEDSAVYLCASSLGDYFSTDTQYFGPGTRLTVL.